What follows are 24 T cell receptor beta chains derived from one specimen sequenced in a study of Graves' ophthalmopathy and Graves' hyperthyroidism. RNA transcripts served as template for amplifying TCR beta CDR3 sequences. Second-round multiplex PCR followed a first-round RT-PCR using HTBI primers. One entry per CDR3 protein results from TCRdb running MiXCR on the multiplex PCR reads. Here the sample spans approximately 700,000 distinct CDR3 sequences, 35% to 45% being singletons. Sequenced sample: peripheral blood. The source is an adult man with Graves' ophthalmopathy.

The CDR3 nucleotides read TGTGCCAGCAGGGCGACAGGGGTTGAGGAAAAACTGTTTTTT. Amino acid sequence: CASRATGVEEKLFF. This chain uses TRBV12-3 or TRBV12-4 with TRBJ1-4; 8 nucleotides match TRBD1. CDR3 length: 14 amino acids. The junction had 8 bases not matched to a gene; V was cut back by 6 bases and J by 8 bases.

The CDR3 DNA sequence: TGTGCCAGTAGCCCCGGGACAGCTACCCAGCCCCAGCATTTT. Amino acids: CASSPGTATQPQHF. The V and J genes are TRBV12-3 or TRBV12-4 and TRBJ1-5, with 7 bases fitting TRBD1. V gave up 9 bases and J gave up 7 bases; unmatched junction bases: 12. This CDR3 comprises 14 residues.

In its sample, this clonotype was seen a few times. This chain links TRBV12-3 or TRBV12-4 with TRBJ1-1; D is uncertain. The V and J ends lost 8 bases and 1 base respectively, with 11 bases between them. The length of the CDR3 is 13 residues. The DNA of the CDR3 is TGTGCCAGCTCGCCGGTAGCGAACACTGAAGCTTTCTTT. Encoded protein: CASSPVANTEAFF.

The chain is built from TRBV7-3 and TRBJ2-7, with D unresolved. In germline, CDR1 is SGHTA, CDR2 FQGTGA. The CDR3 is 20 residues long. The V end was cut by 2 bases, the J end by 3 bases, with 29 bases between. The CDR3 is CASSLSCSATLTGPNYEQYF. CDR3 in DNA: TGTGCCAGCAGCTTATCCTGCAGTGCTACCCTCACCGGACCCAACTACGAGCAGTACTTC.

V gene TRBV19 combines with J gene TRBJ2-3; no clear D gene. The CDR3 consists of 15 residues. Per the germline V gene, CDR1 is LNHDA and CDR2 is SQIVND (reference sequence). V was trimmed by 7 bases and J by 0 bases, leaving 14 bases between them. The CDR3 loop reads CASKRLPESTDTQYF. CDR3 bases: TGTGCCAGTAAACGACTGCCGGAGAGCACAGATACGCAGTATTTT.

This clonotype was recorded once. A much larger clone sits a single nucleotide away, making a read error possible. V usage is TRBV7-9 and J usage is TRBJ2-7; 8 positions agree with TRBD1. This CDR3 has 15 residues. The germline V gene encodes CDR1 SEHNR and CDR2 FQNEAQ (reference sequence). The J segment lost 1 base and the V segment lost 4 bases, leaving 6 bases of the junction unmatched. CDR3 residues: CASSSGQGWSYEQYF. CDR3 coding DNA: TGTGCCAGCAGCTCCGGACAGGGTTGGTCCTACGAGCAGTACTTC.

V usage is TRBV20-1 and J usage is TRBJ1-5, with 7 positions matching TRBD1. J was trimmed by 4 bases and V by 5 bases; bases with no gene match: 2. Germline assignment: CDR1 DFQATT and CDR2 SNEGSKA (reference sequence). This CDR3 is 12 amino acids long. The CDR3 coding sequence is TGCAGTGCTTCGACAGGGAATCAGCCCCAGCATTTT. Protein product: CSASTGNQPQHF.

This clonotype was seen once. At one of its ends the junction is not consistent with the germline gene, which may arise from a read error. The chain couples TRBV2 to TRBJ1-1; TRBD1 might be the D (6 bases). The germline V gene has CDR1 SNHLY and CDR2 FYNNEI. The CDR3 covers 17 residues. The CDR3 is CASREALQKGTMTEAFF. Here the CDR3 DNA reads TGTGCCAGCAGAGAAGCGCTTCAAAAGGGGACAATGACTGAAGCTTTCTTT.

Only one count was recorded for this clonotype. This may be a read error: a much more frequent sequence differs by one nucleotide. The chain is built from TRBV9 and TRBJ1-5; TRBD1 might be the D (5 bases). The CDR3 sequence is 13 residues long. V was pared by 6 bases and J by 8 bases, with 15 bases between. The germline gives CDR1 SGDLS, CDR2 YYNGEE. The CDR3 nucleotides are TGTGCCAGCACATGGGACCCGTCGAAGCCCCAGCATTTT. Its translation is CASTWDPSKPQHF.

This clonotype came up many times. The V and J genes are TRBV12-3 or TRBV12-4 and TRBJ2-2; D may correspond to TRBD1 or TRBD2 (5 bases each). This CDR3 has 14 amino acids. V was clipped by 3 bases and J by 7 bases, with 12 bases between them. The CDR3 coding sequence is TGTGCCAGCAGTTTGTCCGGGGCAAACGGGGAGCTGTTTTTT. It codes for CASSLSGANGELFF.

In this sample, this clonotype turned up many times. The rearrangement links TRBV12-3 or TRBV12-4 to TRBJ1-2, with D unclear. Between the trimmed V and J ends, which lost 7 bases and 7 bases, there was a span of 13 bases. The CDR3 extends over 12 amino acids. CDR3 sequence reads: CASTKEGSGYTF. CDR3 DNA sequence: TGTGCCAGCACTAAGGAGGGTTCTGGCTACACCTTC.

Comment on this clonotype: The missing conserved phenylalanine or tryptophan at the end of this CDR3 makes a read error likely. This chain links TRBV2 with TRBJ2-5, with D tentatively TRBD2 (7 bases). The CDR3 contains 14 residues. Trimming stripped 9 bases from V and 8 bases from J, with 22 bases between. CDR1 is SNHLY, CDR2 FYNNEI, per germline. The CDR3 is CASTGISTGGTQYY. DNA for the CDR3: TGTGCCAGTACCGGGATCAGCACGGGGGGCACCCAGTACTAC.

The chain employs TRBV25-1 and TRBJ1-2, with a possible D match to TRBD1 (6 bases). CDR1 MGHDK and CDR2 SYGVNS come from the germline V gene. The CDR3 sequence is 15 residues long. Trimming shortened V by 0 bases and J by 6 bases, and 14 bases separated the two germline ends. The CDR3 DNA follows: TGTGCCAGCAGTGAATATGCGACGGGGGCGAATGGCTACACCTTC. Translation gives CASSEYATGANGYTF.

A word on this clonotype: The DNA is left out, because the CDR3 cannot be placed on it with certainty; the CDR3 is given as TCRdb lists it. The chain is built from TRBV7-2 and TRBJ2-2. The V gene's germline CDR1 is SGHTA and CDR2 FQGNSA. The CDR3 is made up of 13 amino acids, end residues included. The CDR3 reads CASSLVGTGSCFF.

V is TRBV6-6 and J is TRBJ1-1, with 9 bases matching TRBD1. The CDR3 loop spans 14 amino acids. The J segment lost 5 bases and the V segment lost 5 bases, leaving 6 bases of the junction unmatched. CDR1 MNHNY and CDR2 SVGAGI come from the germline V gene (reference sequence). CDR3 protein: CASSRLQGATEAFF. CDR3 sequence (DNA): TGTGCCAGCAGTCGTCTACAGGGGGCTACTGAAGCTTTCTTT.

This clonotype occurred a few times. This sequence joins TRBV6-5 and TRBJ1-3, with D hard to call. In germline, CDR1 is MNHEY, CDR2 SVGAGI. Trimming left V 5 bases short and J 0 bases short, with 14 bases between. The CDR3 runs 16 residues. In DNA form, the CDR3 reads TGTGCCAGCAGTCCCCAAGGGTCCTACTCTGGAAACACCATATATTTT. Translated: CASSPQGSYSGNTIYF.

This clonotype was seen a handful of times. This chain uses TRBV2 with TRBJ1-6, with a tentative D call TRBD1 (5 bases). Germline V gene data show CDR1 as SNHLY and CDR2 as FYNNEI. This CDR3 is 18 amino acids long. V was trimmed by 5 bases and J by 6 bases, leaving 23 bases between them. The CDR3 loop reads CASSFRFWPDTVNSPLHF. DNA of the CDR3: TGTGCCAGCAGTTTTCGGTTCTGGCCGGACACAGTTAATTCACCCCTCCACTTT.

This clonotype was counted between two and nine times. The chain joins TRBV19 to TRBJ2-6; weak D call: TRBD2 (6 bases). This CDR3 comprises 17 residues. V dropped 11 bases and J dropped 1 base, with 21 bases sitting between them. CDR1 and CDR2 (germline): LNHDA, SQIVND (reference sequence). The DNA of the CDR3 is TGTGCCTGGAGGGTGAGGCAGTACCATTCTGGGGCCAACGTCCTGACTTTC. Protein sequence: CAWRVRQYHSGANVLTF.

The chain links TRBV10-3 to TRBJ1-2; 7 positions match TRBD1. Germline loops: CDR1 ENHRY, CDR2 SYGVKD. J gave up 0 bases and V 3 bases, and 4 bases lay outside the gene matches. The CDR3 is 15 amino acids. Here the CDR3 DNA reads TGTGCCATCAGTGACGAGGGGGCGGCTAACTATGGCTACACCTTC. This gives the protein CAISDEGAANYGYTF.

This clonotype was seen ten or more times. The J gene is TRBJ1-2, the V gene TRBV9; 8 bases fit TRBD1. Per the germline V gene, CDR1 is SGDLS and CDR2 is YYNGEE. Trimming removed 3 bases from V and 6 bases from J; junction bases left unmatched: 4. This CDR3 comprises 13 residues. The CDR3 DNA reads as TGTGCCAGCAGCGCGGACAGGGTTCATGGCTACACCTTC. The encoded protein is CASSADRVHGYTF.

This clonotype appeared many times. This chain links TRBV10-2 with TRBJ2-5; TRBD1 aligns across 7 bases. CDR1 and CDR2 from the germline V gene are WSHSY and SAAADI. CDR3 length equals 14 residues. The V segment lost 2 bases and the J segment 5 bases; nucleotides outside the gene matches: 5. CDR3 bases: TGCGCCAGCAGTGAGACGACAGGGCTGGAGACCCAGTACTTC. Amino acids: CASSETTGLETQYF.

The sample holds many counts of this clonotype. The chain carries TRBV5-1 and TRBJ2-6, with TRBD1 as a possible D gene (5 bases). V was clipped by 2 bases and J by 0 bases, with 6 bases between them. The germline V gene has CDR1 SGHRS and CDR2 YFSETQ. CDR3 length equals 15 residues. CDR3 amino acids: CASSFQGSGANVLTF. In DNA, the CDR3 is TGCGCCAGCAGCTTCCAGGGCTCTGGGGCCAACGTCCTGACTTTC.

This clonotype was seen many times. The chain links TRBV7-9 to TRBJ1-4; D possibly corresponds to TRBD1 (6 bases). Trimming removed 3 bases from V and 8 bases from J, with 10 bases in between. CDR1 SEHNR and CDR2 FQNEAQ come from the germline V gene (reference sequence). This CDR3 has 13 residues. The CDR3: CASSFDQGEKLFF. The CDR3 region has the DNA TGTGCCAGCAGCTTTGACCAGGGGGAAAAACTGTTTTTT.

This sequence joins TRBV6-2 or TRBV6-3 and TRBJ1-5; no definite D call. Trimming removed 0 bases at V and 1 base at J, with 7 bases between. The CDR3 spans 15 residues. Germline values: CDR1 MNHEY, CDR2 SVGEGT. In DNA, the CDR3 is TGTGCCAGCAGTTACTCGATGCAGAGCAATCAGCCCCAGCATTTT. Residues: CASSYSMQSNQPQHF.